This TCR beta chain was identified in a study of cytomegalovirus exposure and HLA in healthy donors. The wider study: Unique TCR beta sequences numbering about 100 million came from about 179 million T cells in an earlier analysis. Regarding the study as a whole: A few CMV-associated chains proved CMV antigen-specific in vitro. Judged likely to be a sequencing artifact was a cluster of highly shared sequence variants.

Per germline, CDR1 SGHAT and CDR2 FQNNGV. The length of the CDR3 is 14 residues. The study ran its PCR with 60 Vbeta and 13 Jbeta primers. Measured with immunoSEQ multiplex PCR; TCRdb has only the in-frame clones, and not every one. The sample carries over 150,000 clones, approximately 76% recorded once. Concerning this clone itself: Its antigen remains unknown.

Material: PBMCs. The sequence derives from a man in his 60s in good health and CMV-seronegative. The chain employs TRBV11-2 and TRBJ2-5; D unresolved. The J call may be incorrect, as the DNA end agrees better with TRBJ2-7. CDR3 sequence reads: CASSLASLVYEQYF. DNA for the CDR3: TGTGCCAGCAGCTTAGCGAGTTTAGTTTACGAGCAGTACTTC.